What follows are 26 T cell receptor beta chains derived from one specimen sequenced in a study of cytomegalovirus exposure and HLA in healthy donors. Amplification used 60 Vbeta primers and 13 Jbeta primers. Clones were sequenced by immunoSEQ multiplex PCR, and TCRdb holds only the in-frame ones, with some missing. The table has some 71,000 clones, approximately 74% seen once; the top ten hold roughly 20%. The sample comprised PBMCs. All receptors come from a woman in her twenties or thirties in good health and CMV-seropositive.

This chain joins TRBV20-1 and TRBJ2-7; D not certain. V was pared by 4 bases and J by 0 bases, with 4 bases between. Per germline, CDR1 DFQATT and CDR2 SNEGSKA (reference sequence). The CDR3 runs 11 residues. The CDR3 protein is CSAKSSYEQYF. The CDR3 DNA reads TGCAGTGCTAAGAGCTCCTACGAGCAGTACTTC.

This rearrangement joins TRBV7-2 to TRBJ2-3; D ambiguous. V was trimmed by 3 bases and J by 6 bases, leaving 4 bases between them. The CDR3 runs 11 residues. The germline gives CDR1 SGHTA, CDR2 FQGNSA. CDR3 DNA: TGTGCCAGCAGCTTCTCCGATACGCAGTATTTT. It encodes CASSFSDTQYF.

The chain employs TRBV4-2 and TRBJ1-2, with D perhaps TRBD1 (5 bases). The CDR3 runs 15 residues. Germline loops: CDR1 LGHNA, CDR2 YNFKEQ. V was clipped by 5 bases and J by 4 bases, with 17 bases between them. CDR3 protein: CASSLSPWGGYGYTF. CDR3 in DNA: TGTGCCAGCAGCTTATCACCCTGGGGGGGCTATGGCTACACCTTC.

Here the CDR3 DNA reads TGTGCCAGCAGGGTGACTAGCGGGAGGGCCTACGAGCAGTACTTC. Translated: CASRVTSGRAYEQYF. This chain uses TRBV2 with TRBJ2-7, with TRBD2 matching 14 bases. The germline gives CDR1 SNHLY, CDR2 FYNNEI. The CDR3 consists of 15 residues. V shed 6 bases and J 2 bases; nucleotides not matched to a gene: 3.

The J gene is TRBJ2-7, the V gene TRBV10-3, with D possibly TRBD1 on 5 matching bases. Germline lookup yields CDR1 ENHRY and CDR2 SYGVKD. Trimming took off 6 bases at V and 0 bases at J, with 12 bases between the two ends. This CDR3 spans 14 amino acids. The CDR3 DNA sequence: TGTGCCATCAGCAGGGCGGATAGCTCCTACGAGCAGTACTTC. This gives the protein CAISRADSSYEQYF.

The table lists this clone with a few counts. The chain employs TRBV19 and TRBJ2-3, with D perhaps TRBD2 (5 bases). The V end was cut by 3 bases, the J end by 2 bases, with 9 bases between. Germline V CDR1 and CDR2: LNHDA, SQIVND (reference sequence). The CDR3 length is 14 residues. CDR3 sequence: CASSISVTTDTQYF. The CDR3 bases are TGTGCCAGTAGTATTAGCGTTACCACAGATACGCAGTATTTT.

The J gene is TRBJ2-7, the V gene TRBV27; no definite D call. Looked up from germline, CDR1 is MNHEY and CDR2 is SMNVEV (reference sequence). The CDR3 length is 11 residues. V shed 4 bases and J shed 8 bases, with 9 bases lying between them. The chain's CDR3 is CASSSLGQQYF. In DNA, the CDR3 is TGTGCCAGCAGTTCCCTTGGGCAGCAGTACTTC.

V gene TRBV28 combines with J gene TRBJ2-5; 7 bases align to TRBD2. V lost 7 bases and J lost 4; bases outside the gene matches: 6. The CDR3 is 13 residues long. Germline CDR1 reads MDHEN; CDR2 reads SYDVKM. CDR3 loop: CASTHAGAETQYF. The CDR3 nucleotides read TGTGCCAGCACCCATGCGGGAGCAGAGACCCAGTACTTC.

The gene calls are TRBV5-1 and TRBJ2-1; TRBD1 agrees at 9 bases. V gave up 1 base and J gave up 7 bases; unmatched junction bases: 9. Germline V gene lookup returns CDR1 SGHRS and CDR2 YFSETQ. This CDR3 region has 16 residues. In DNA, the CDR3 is TGCGCCAGCAGCTTGAGGGGACAGGGAGTGGTAAATGAGCAGTTCTTC. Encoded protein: CASSLRGQGVVNEQFF.

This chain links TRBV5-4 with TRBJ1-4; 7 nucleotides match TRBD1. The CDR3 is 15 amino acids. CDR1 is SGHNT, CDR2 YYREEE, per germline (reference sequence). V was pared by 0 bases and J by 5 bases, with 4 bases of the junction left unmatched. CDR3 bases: TGTGCCAGCAGCTTGGGGACAGGTCGGAATGAAAAACTGTTTTTT. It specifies CASSLGTGRNEKLFF.

The CDR3 here is CASSFREVSDTQYF. As DNA, the CDR3 is TGCGCCAGCAGCTTCCGAGAAGTCTCAGATACGCAGTATTTT. This rearrangement joins TRBV5-1 to TRBJ2-3; D is uncertain. This CDR3 has 14 residues. The V end lost 2 bases, the J end lost 4 bases, and 11 bases lay between the germline ends. The germline gives CDR1 SGHRS, CDR2 YFSETQ.

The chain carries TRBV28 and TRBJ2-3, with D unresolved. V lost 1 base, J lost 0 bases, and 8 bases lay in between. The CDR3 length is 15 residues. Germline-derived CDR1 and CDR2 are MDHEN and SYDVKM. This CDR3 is CASSLSLKSTDTQYF. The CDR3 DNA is TGTGCCAGCAGTTTATCCCTTAAAAGCACAGATACGCAGTATTTT.

Here the CDR3 reads CASSARTGGEQYF. CDR3 bases: TGTGCCAGCAGCGCCCGGACAGGGGGCGAGCAGTACTTC. The gene calls are TRBV11-2 and TRBJ2-7; 10 bases are shared with TRBD1. Germline V CDR1 and CDR2: SGHAT, FQNNGV. The CDR3 loop spans 13 amino acids. V lost 5 bases to trimming and J lost 6 bases; unmatched junction nucleotides: 4.

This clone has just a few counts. The CDR3 region has the DNA TGTGCCAGCAGTGTCGACATTCGCCCCGAAGCTTTCTTT. This encodes CASSVDIRPEAFF. The chain has TRBV6-1 and TRBJ1-1; D is undetermined. V was clipped by 4 bases and J by 8 bases, with 14 bases between them. The CDR3 loop spans 13 amino acids. Germline V lookup: CDR1 MNHNS, CDR2 SASEGT.

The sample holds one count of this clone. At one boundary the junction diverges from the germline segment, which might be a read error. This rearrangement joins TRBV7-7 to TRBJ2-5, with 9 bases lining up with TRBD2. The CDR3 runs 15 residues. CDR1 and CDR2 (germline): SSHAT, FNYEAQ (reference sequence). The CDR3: CASSLGSGGQETQYF. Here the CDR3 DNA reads TGTGCTAGCAGCTTAGGTAGCGGGGGCCAAGAGACCCAGTACTTC.

Here the CDR3 DNA reads TGTGCCAGCAGCCAAGGTTCCTCTAGCCGCAGGGAAAAACTGTTTTTT. Translation gives CASSQGSSSRREKLFF. The V gene is TRBV4-2, the J gene TRBJ1-4, with no clear D. The CDR3 totals 16 residues. Germline V gene sequence: CDR1 LGHNA, CDR2 YNFKEQ. Trimming pared 1 base from V and 8 bases from J, leaving 17 bases between.

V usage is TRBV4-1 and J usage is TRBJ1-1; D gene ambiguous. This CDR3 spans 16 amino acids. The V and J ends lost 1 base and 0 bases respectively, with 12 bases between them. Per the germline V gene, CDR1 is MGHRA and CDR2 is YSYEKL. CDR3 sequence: CASSQGSGLLNTEAFF. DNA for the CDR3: TGCGCCAGCAGCCAAGGGTCCGGACTATTGAACACTGAAGCTTTCTTT.

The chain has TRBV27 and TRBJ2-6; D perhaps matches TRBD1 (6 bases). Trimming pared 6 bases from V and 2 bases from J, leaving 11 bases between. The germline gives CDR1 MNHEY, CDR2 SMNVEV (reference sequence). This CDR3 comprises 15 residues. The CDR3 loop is CASRQQGTGANVLTF. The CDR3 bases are TGTGCCAGCAGGCAACAGGGAACTGGGGCCAACGTCCTGACTTTC.

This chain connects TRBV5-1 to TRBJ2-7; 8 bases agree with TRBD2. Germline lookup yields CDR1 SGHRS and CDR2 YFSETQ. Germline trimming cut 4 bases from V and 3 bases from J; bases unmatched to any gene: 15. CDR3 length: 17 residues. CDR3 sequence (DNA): TGCGCCAGCAGCCAGGCGAGTCGCGGGGGGCTTCTCTACGAGCAGTACTTC. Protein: CASSQASRGGLLYEQYF.

CDR3 in amino acids: CAISGQTYEQYF. The CDR3 DNA sequence: TGTGCCATCAGTGGACAGACCTACGAGCAGTACTTC. V gene TRBV10-3 combines with J gene TRBJ2-7, with D perhaps TRBD1 (5 bases). The CDR3 sequence is 12 residues long. Trimming shortened V by 4 bases and J by 2 bases, and 6 bases separated the two germline ends. Germline CDR1 ENHRY, CDR2 SYGVKD.

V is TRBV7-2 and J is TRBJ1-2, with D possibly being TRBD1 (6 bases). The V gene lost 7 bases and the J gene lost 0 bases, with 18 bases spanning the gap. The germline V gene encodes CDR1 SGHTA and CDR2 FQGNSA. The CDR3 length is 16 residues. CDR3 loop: CASNPNRGATNYGYTF. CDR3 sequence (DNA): TGTGCCAGCAACCCCAACCGGGGGGCCACTAACTATGGCTACACCTTC. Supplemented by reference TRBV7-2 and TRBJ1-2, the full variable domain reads GAGVSQSPSNKVTEKGKDVELRCDPISGHTALYWYRQSLGQGLEFLIYFQGNSAPDKSGLPSDRFSAERTGGSVSTLTIQRTQQEDSAVYLCASNPNRGATNYGYTFGSGTRLTVV.

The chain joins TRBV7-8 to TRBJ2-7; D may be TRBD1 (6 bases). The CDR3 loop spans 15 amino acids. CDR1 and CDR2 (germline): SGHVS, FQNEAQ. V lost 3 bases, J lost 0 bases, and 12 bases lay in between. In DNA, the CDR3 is TGTGCCAGCAGCTTCACAGGGACCCTCTCCTACGAGCAGTACTTC. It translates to CASSFTGTLSYEQYF. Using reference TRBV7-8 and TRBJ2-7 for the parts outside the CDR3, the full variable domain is GAGVSQSPRYKVAKRGQDVALRCDPISGHVSLFWYQQALGQGPEFLTYFQNEAQLDKSGLPSDRFFAERPEGSVSTLKIQRTQQEDSAVYLCASSFTGTLSYEQYFGPGTRLTVT.

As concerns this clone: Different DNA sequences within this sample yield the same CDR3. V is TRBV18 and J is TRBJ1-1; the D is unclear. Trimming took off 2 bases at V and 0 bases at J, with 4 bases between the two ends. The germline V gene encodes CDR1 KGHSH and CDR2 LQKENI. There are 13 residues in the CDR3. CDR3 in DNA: TGTGCCAGCTCACCAAGCCTGAACACTGAAGCTTTCTTT. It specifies CASSPSLNTEAFF. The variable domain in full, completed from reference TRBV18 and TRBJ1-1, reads NAGVMQNPRHLVRRRGQEARLRCSPMKGHSHVYWYRQLPEEGLKFMVYLQKENIIDESGMPKERFSAEFPKEGPSILRIQQVVRGDSAAYFCASSPSLNTEAFFGQGTRLTVV.

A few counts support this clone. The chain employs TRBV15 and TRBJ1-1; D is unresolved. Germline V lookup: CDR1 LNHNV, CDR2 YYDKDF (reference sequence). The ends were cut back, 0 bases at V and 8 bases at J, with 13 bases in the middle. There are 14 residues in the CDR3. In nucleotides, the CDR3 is TGTGCCACCAGCAGAGATCCGAGGGCGGGAGAAGCTTTCTTT. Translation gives CATSRDPRAGEAFF.

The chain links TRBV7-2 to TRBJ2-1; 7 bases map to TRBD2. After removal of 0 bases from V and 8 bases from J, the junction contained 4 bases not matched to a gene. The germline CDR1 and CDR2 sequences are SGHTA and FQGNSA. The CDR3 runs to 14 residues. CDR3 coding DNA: TGTGCCAGCAGCTTAGCGCAGGGACTATATGAGCAGTTCTTC. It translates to CASSLAQGLYEQFF.

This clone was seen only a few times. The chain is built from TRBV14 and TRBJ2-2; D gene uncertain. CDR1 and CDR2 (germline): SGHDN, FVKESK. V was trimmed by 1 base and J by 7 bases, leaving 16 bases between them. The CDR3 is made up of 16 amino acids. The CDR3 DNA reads TGTGCCAGCAGCCAAGTGAGGTATCTAGGTTTCGGGGAGCTGTTTTTT. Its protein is CASSQVRYLGFGELFF.